This passage covers 17 T cell receptor beta chains from one sample sequenced in a study of response to subunit inactivated influenza vaccine. Each CDR3 protein gets one entry after TCRdb re-called the RT-PCR reads with MiXCR. The sample lists about 530,000 distinct CDR3 sequences, 10% to 15% seen once, with about an eighth in the top ten. The sequences come from PBMCs from blood, collected about 40 days after vaccination. Source of these receptors: a man in his fifties who received an inactivated influenza vaccine.

The rearrangement joins TRBV30 to TRBJ2-5; no clear D gene. Germline lookup yields CDR1 GTSNPN and CDR2 SVGIG (reference sequence). The CDR3 covers 12 residues. V shed 0 bases and J shed 5 bases, with 7 bases lying between them. The CDR3 sequence: CAWSVHGETQYF. The CDR3 coding sequence is TGTGCCTGGAGTGTACATGGGGAGACCCAGTACTTC.

The chain recombines TRBV7-2 with TRBJ2-5; D remains ambiguous. Germline CDR1 reads SGHTA; CDR2 reads FQGNSA. With 2 bases removed from V and 5 bases from J, the gap between germline ends came to 15 bases. The CDR3 runs 15 residues. DNA of the CDR3: TGTGCCAGCAGCTTAAATCCCAGAGGCACGGAGACCCAGTACTTC. Translating it yields CASSLNPRGTETQYF.

This clonotype was seen ten or more times. The rearrangement links TRBV6-1 to TRBJ2-2; D tentatively fits TRBD1 or TRBD2 (6 bases each). The length of the CDR3 is 14 residues. V dropped 6 bases and J dropped 2 bases, with 10 bases sitting between them. Germline V gives CDR1 MNHNS, CDR2 SASEGT. As DNA, the CDR3 is TGTGCCAGCAGCGGGGGCGCAAACACCGGGGAGCTGTTTTTT. It encodes CASSGGANTGELFF.

V is TRBV7-6 and J is TRBJ2-7, with D perhaps matching TRBD2 (5 bases). The CDR3 sequence is 14 residues long. V was cut by 4 bases and J by 3 bases, with 13 bases left in between. Germline V CDR1 and CDR2: SGHVS, FNYEAQ. Here the CDR3 DNA reads TGTGCCAGCAGCTCCCTGGACTCCAACTACGAGCAGTACTTC. It specifies CASSSLDSNYEQYF. The full variable domain, in which reference TRBV7-6 and TRBJ2-7 provide the parts outside the CDR3, is GAGVSQSPRYKVTKRGQDVALRCDPISGHVSLYWYRQALGQGPEFLTYFNYEAQQDKSGLPNDRFSAERPEGSISTLTIQRTEQRDSAMYRCASSSLDSNYEQYFGPGTRLTVT.

The chain uses TRBV5-1 and TRBJ2-2, with 7 positions matching TRBD1. J gave up 3 bases and V 3 bases, and 14 bases lay outside the gene matches. CDR1 is SGHRS, CDR2 YFSETQ, per germline. The CDR3 consists of 18 residues. This chain's CDR3 is CASSSPQGTVDYTGELFF. As DNA, the CDR3 is TGCGCCAGCAGCTCCCCGCAGGGGACAGTCGATTACACCGGGGAGCTGTTTTTT.

This clonotype showed up just a few times. The junction does not match germline at one end; this may be a read error. The CDR3 is CASSPSHSTDTQYF. CDR3 DNA sequence: TGTGCTAGCAGCCCTAGCCATAGCACAGATACGCAGTATTTT. V gene TRBV7-7 combines with J gene TRBJ2-3; D possibly corresponds to TRBD2 (5 bases). The CDR3 is 14 amino acids. CDR1 and CDR2 from the germline V gene are SSHAT and FNYEAQ (reference sequence).

This clonotype was seen more than once but under ten times. The rearrangement uses TRBV12-3 or TRBV12-4 and TRBJ2-7; TRBD1 is a possible D gene (6 bases). This CDR3 spans 12 amino acids. The V gene lost 4 bases and the J gene lost 6 bases, with 10 bases spanning the gap. CDR3 nucleotide sequence: TGTGCCAGCAGTTATGACAGGTTCGAGCAGTACTTC. Its translation is CASSYDRFEQYF.

This rearrangement joins TRBV7-6 to TRBJ2-1; no clear D gene. The CDR3 has 17 residues. Looked up from germline, CDR1 is SGHVS and CDR2 is FNYEAQ. The germline V and J ends were trimmed by 4 bases and 0 bases, with 16 bases remaining between them. CDR3 region: CASSSLYIKSSYNEQFF. CDR3 bases: TGTGCCAGCAGCTCCCTGTACATAAAGAGCTCCTACAATGAGCAGTTCTTC.

V gene TRBV7-9 combines with J gene TRBJ1-4, with D possibly matching TRBD1 (5 bases). The CDR3 totals 14 residues. The V and J ends lost 1 base and 11 bases respectively, with 14 bases between them. The V gene's germline CDR1 is SEHNR and CDR2 FQNEAQ (reference sequence). CDR3 region: CASSLEPGLGKLFF. CDR3 nucleotide sequence: TGTGCCAGCAGCTTAGAGCCAGGGCTGGGCAAACTGTTTTTT.

This clonotype was counted between two and nine times. The chain links TRBV7-2 to TRBJ2-7, with TRBD1 matching 7 bases. The CDR3 loop spans 14 amino acids. V lost 5 bases, J lost 2 bases, and 6 bases stayed unmatched. The V gene's germline CDR1 is SGHTA and CDR2 FQGNSA. CDR3 in amino acids: CASSKGQPPYEQYF. The CDR3 nucleotides read TGTGCCAGCAGCAAGGGACAGCCTCCCTACGAGCAGTACTTC.

This clonotype has more than one count but fewer than ten. This chain uses TRBV6-1 with TRBJ1-1; a weak D match, TRBD1 (5 bases). Deletions cut 3 bases from V and 3 bases from J, with 14 bases between. The CDR3 consists of 15 residues. The germline CDR1 and CDR2 sequences are MNHNS and SASEGT. CDR3 nucleotide sequence: TGTGCCAGCAGTGACCCTGCTCAAGGGGACACTGAAGCTTTCTTT. This sequence encodes CASSDPAQGDTEAFF.

This clonotype was recorded many times. The chain recombines TRBV28 with TRBJ2-3; TRBD2 agrees at 10 bases. Looked up from germline, CDR1 is MDHEN and CDR2 is SYDVKM. With 4 bases clipped from V and 5 bases from J, the junction kept 15 bases outside the gene matches. The length of the CDR3 is 18 residues. The CDR3 DNA reads as TGTGCCAGCAGTTCCCCCCTTGAAGCGGGGGGGCCGGGAGATACGCAGTATTTT. Translating it yields CASSSPLEAGGPGDTQYF.

This clonotype has at least ten counts. The rearrangement joins TRBV5-1 to TRBJ2-5; D possibly matches TRBD1 or TRBD2 (5 bases each). Germline lookup yields CDR1 SGHRS and CDR2 YFSETQ. V lost 7 bases to trimming and J lost 5 bases, with 15 bases between them. The CDR3 contains 13 residues. This chain's CDR3 is CASATGRDETQYF. As DNA, the CDR3 is TGCGCCAGCGCCACCGGAAGGGACGAGACCCAGTACTTC. The full variable domain, rest sourced from reference TRBV5-1 and TRBJ2-5, is KAGVTQTPRYLIKTRGQQVTLSCSPISGHRSVSWYQQTPGQGLQFLFEYFSETQRNKGNFPGRFSGRQFSNSRSEMNVSTLELGDSALYLCASATGRDETQYFGPGTRLLVL.

J is TRBJ1-1 and V is TRBV18, with D possibly matching TRBD1 (6 bases). With 0 bases removed from V and 0 bases from J, the gap between germline ends came to 11 bases. Germline-derived CDR1 and CDR2 are KGHSH and LQKENI. The CDR3 is 16 residues long. CDR3 in amino acids: CASSPPSGALNTEAFF. Written as DNA, the CDR3 is TGTGCCAGCTCACCACCATCAGGGGCCCTGAACACTGAAGCTTTCTTT. The whole variable domain, remainder taken from reference TRBV18 and TRBJ1-1, is NAGVMQNPRHLVRRRGQEARLRCSPMKGHSHVYWYRQLPEEGLKFMVYLQKENIIDESGMPKERFSAEFPKEGPSILRIQQVVRGDSAAYFCASSPPSGALNTEAFFGQGTRLTVV.

This clonotype was counted between two and nine times. At one end the junction does not follow the germline gene, possibly because of a read error. This chain connects TRBV12-3 or TRBV12-4 to TRBJ2-1, with D possibly being TRBD1 (6 bases). The CDR3 totals 15 residues. CDR3 sequence: CASSLQGRPYYEQFF. CDR3 bases: TGTGCCAGCAGTTTGCAGGGGCGCCCCTACTATGAGCAGTTCTTC.

This clonotype has ten or more counts. V usage is TRBV12-3 or TRBV12-4 and J usage is TRBJ2-7; D might be TRBD1 or TRBD2, each matching 5 bases. The CDR3 has 16 amino acids. V lost 1 base to trimming and J lost 4 bases, with 17 bases between them. The CDR3 sequence is CASSLEESGTTYEQYF. The DNA of the CDR3 is TGTGCCAGCAGTTTAGAGGAGTCCGGGACCACATACGAGCAGTACTTC.

There are a few counts of this clonotype. V is TRBV21-1 and J is TRBJ2-4; TRBD1, the D gene given by the table, was not confirmed from the DNA. TRBV21-1 is classified as a pseudogene. This CDR3 region has 14 residues. CDR3 in amino acids: CASSAGHHQNIQYF. In nucleotides, the CDR3 is TGTGCCAGCAGCGCGGGACATCACCAAAACATTCAGTACTTC.